These 6 T cell receptor beta chains originate from one sample sequenced in a study of blood T cell repertoires in COVID-19. The data were produced by immunoSEQ multiplex PCR, yet TCRdb's version contains in-frame clones alone and is incomplete. The sample yields some 120,000 clones, approximately 80% seen once. Sequenced: peripheral blood. The receptor source for this set is a man aged 60-69 years with acute or convalescent COVID-19.

The genes are TRBV7-9 and TRBJ1-4; the match to TRBD1 covers 8 bases. CDR3 length equals 15 residues. Unmatched junction bases numbered 6, after V lost 5 bases and J lost 4 bases. The germline V gene has CDR1 SEHNR and CDR2 FQNEAQ (reference sequence). CDR3 coding DNA: TGTGCCAGCAGCCGCAGGACAGGGAGTAATGAAAAACTGTTTTTT. Its protein product is CASSRRTGSNEKLFF.

This chain connects TRBV4-1 to TRBJ1-4; D remains unclear. The germline V and J ends were trimmed by 5 bases and 10 bases, with 17 bases remaining between them. The CDR3 consists of 14 residues. Looked up from germline, CDR1 is MGHRA and CDR2 is YSYEKL. The CDR3 reads CASSTKIPGLKLFF. For the CDR3, the DNA is TGCGCCAGCAGCACGAAGATTCCGGGTCTAAAACTGTTTTTT.

The chain links TRBV28 to TRBJ1-6; D is ambiguous. This CDR3 has 17 amino acids. Germline lookup yields CDR1 MDHEN and CDR2 SYDVKM. V was cut by 6 bases and J by 0 bases, with 15 bases left in between. The CDR3: CASRGGVGSSYNSPLHF. CDR3 DNA sequence: TGTGCCAGCAGGGGTGGGGTGGGGAGCTCCTATAATTCACCCCTCCACTTT.

The chain carries TRBV7-2 and TRBJ2-1; 8 bases line up with TRBD2. The CDR3 sequence is 16 residues long. With V trimmed by 0 bases and J by 5 bases, 6 bases remained unmatched. The germline gives CDR1 SGHTA, CDR2 FQGNSA. The CDR3 region is CASSLAGLVPNNEQFF. In nucleotides, the CDR3 is TGTGCCAGCAGCTTAGCGGGACTAGTTCCAAACAATGAGCAGTTCTTC.

The chain carries TRBV28 and TRBJ2-7, with a possible D match to TRBD2 (5 bases). The CDR3 has 11 residues. Germline CDR1 is MDHEN and CDR2 is SYDVKM. V lost 8 bases to trimming and J lost 4 bases, with 9 bases between them. The CDR3 here is CASREGYEQYF. The CDR3 DNA reads TGTGCCAGCCGAGAGGGATACGAGCAGTACTTC.

The V and J genes are TRBV30 and TRBJ1-3; D possibly corresponds to TRBD1 (5 bases). V lost 2 bases and J lost 7, with 9 bases in between. This CDR3 contains 12 residues. CDR1 is GTSNPN and CDR2 is SVGIG in the germline V gene (reference sequence). CDR3 protein: CAWSPGGNTIYF. DNA of the CDR3: TGTGCCTGGAGTCCGGGGGGGAACACCATATATTTT.